These 24 T cell receptor beta chains share one sample of origin, sequenced in a study of shared clonotypes between healthy human individuals. Data came from immunoSEQ multiplex PCR; TCRdb stores just in-frame clones and leaves some out. The profile shows about 2.3 million clones, over 90% of them singletons. Sequencing was performed on naive CD4+ T cells from PBMCs. As to subset: CD45RA+ positively selected. All receptors come from a young man in good health. Some clones in this sample may be carry-over from other donors' samples.

The chain couples TRBV27 to TRBJ1-1; TRBD1 agrees at 7 bases. The CDR3 runs 16 residues. V lost 6 bases, J lost 1 base, and 11 bases stayed unmatched. Germline CDR1 MNHEY, CDR2 SMNVEV (reference sequence). The CDR3 region has the DNA TGTGCCAGCAGCAACGACAGGGCCCCCAAGAACACTGAAGCTTTCTTT. The encoded protein is CASSNDRAPKNTEAFF.

A word on this clone: Other nucleotide sequences in the sample specify the same CDR3. The genes are TRBV10-3 and TRBJ2-5; D not resolved. The CDR3 is 11 residues long. The germline CDR1 and CDR2 sequences are ENHRY and SYGVKD. V was pared by 4 bases and J by 5 bases, with 5 bases between. The CDR3, as DNA: TGTGCCATCAGTGTGGGTGAGACCCAGTACTTC. Translated, it gives CAISVGETQYF.

V is TRBV5-4 and J is TRBJ2-1; D may correspond to TRBD1 or TRBD2 (7 bases each). V was cut by 2 bases and J by 2 bases, with 14 bases left in between. The CDR3 consists of 16 residues. Germline CDR1 reads SGHNT; CDR2 reads YYREEE (reference sequence). The CDR3 region has the DNA TGTGCCAGCAGCTTAGGGGGCGGGAGTACCTACAATGAGCAGTTCTTC. Protein product: CASSLGGGSTYNEQFF.

The chain uses TRBV5-1 and TRBJ2-5; TRBD1 might be the D (6 bases). This CDR3 contains 15 residues. The V and J ends lost 3 bases and 5 bases respectively, with 17 bases between them. The germline V gene has CDR1 SGHRS and CDR2 YFSETQ. CDR3 sequence (DNA): TGCGCCAGCAGCTCCCCTAACAGGGTTGAGGAGACCCAGTACTTC. It specifies CASSSPNRVEETQYF.

This sequence joins TRBV5-4 and TRBJ1-1; D is unclear. There are 14 residues in the CDR3. CDR1 is SGHNT and CDR2 is YYREEE in the germline V gene (reference sequence). Trimming removed 0 bases from V and 1 base from J, with 7 bases in between. The CDR3 region has the DNA TGTGCCAGCAGCTTGGCACTAAAGAACACTGAAGCTTTCTTT. This codes for CASSLALKNTEAFF.

The chain carries TRBV6-6 and TRBJ1-2; perhaps TRBD1 as D (5 bases). Germline CDR1 MNHNY, CDR2 SVGAGI (reference sequence). With 7 bases removed from V and 8 bases from J, the gap between germline ends came to 17 bases. The CDR3 loop spans 13 amino acids. CDR3 coding DNA: TGTGCCAGCACTCGGAGGGGTGAGCTAGGCTACACCTTC. Translated: CASTRRGELGYTF.

Of note for this clone: Other DNA sequences from this sample encode an identical CDR3 as well. The chain combines TRBV9 with TRBJ2-2, with a tentative D call TRBD1 (5 bases). The CDR3 runs 13 residues. The germline V gene encodes CDR1 SGDLS and CDR2 YYNGEE. Trimming left V 2 bases short and J 7 bases short, with 9 bases between. The CDR3 nucleotides read TGTGCCAGCAGCGTCGAAGGGGTCGGGGAGCTGTTTTTT. It is translated as CASSVEGVGELFF.

This sequence joins TRBV7-9 and TRBJ2-3; 9 nucleotides agree with TRBD1. CDR1 and CDR2 (germline): SEHNR, FQNEAQ (reference sequence). Trimming took 5 bases from V and 4 from J; bases not matched to a gene: 7. The CDR3 totals 15 residues. The CDR3 nucleotides read TGTGCCAGCAGCCCAGGGACAGGGTGGGCAGATACGCAGTATTTT. This encodes CASSPGTGWADTQYF.

To note about this clone: The same CDR3 also results from other DNA sequences found in this sample. The V gene is TRBV7-6, the J gene TRBJ2-3; no clear D. Between the trimmed V and J ends, which lost 1 base and 0 bases, there was a span of 8 bases. The CDR3 runs to 15 residues. Germline CDR1 SGHVS, CDR2 FNYEAQ. The CDR3 loop reads CASSLVGGSTDTQYF. CDR3 coding DNA: TGTGCCAGCAGCTTAGTGGGTGGTAGCACAGATACGCAGTATTTT. Drawing the rest from reference TRBV7-6 and TRBJ2-3, the complete variable domain is GAGVSQSPRYKVTKRGQDVALRCDPISGHVSLYWYRQALGQGPEFLTYFNYEAQQDKSGLPNDRFSAERPEGSISTLTIQRTEQRDSAMYRCASSLVGGSTDTQYFGPGTRLTVL.

J is TRBJ1-1 and V is TRBV7-8; D call uncertain. CDR1 and CDR2 (germline): SGHVS, FQNEAQ. The CDR3 runs 11 residues. Trimming left V 3 bases short and J 3 bases short, with 2 bases between. This chain's CDR3 is CASSFYTEAFF. The CDR3 bases are TGTGCCAGCAGCTTTTACACTGAAGCTTTCTTT. Complete variable domain (other parts from reference TRBV7-8 and TRBJ1-1): GAGVSQSPRYKVAKRGQDVALRCDPISGHVSLFWYQQALGQGPEFLTYFQNEAQLDKSGLPSDRFFAERPEGSVSTLKIQRTQQEDSAVYLCASSFYTEAFFGQGTRLTVV.

This clone occurred once. This chain connects TRBV2 to TRBJ2-1; unclear D gene. Per germline, CDR1 SNHLY and CDR2 FYNNEI. The CDR3 contains 11 residues. The V end was cut by 6 bases, the J end by 10 bases, with 10 bases between. CDR3 protein: CASRVHREQFF. In DNA form, the CDR3 reads TGTGCCAGCAGGGTACATCGGGAGCAGTTCTTC.

The rearrangement uses TRBV5-1 and TRBJ2-1, with 9 bases matching TRBD1. The CDR3 runs to 17 residues. Trimming at V came to 5 bases and at J to 7 bases, leaving 16 bases not matched to a gene. Germline loops: CDR1 SGHRS, CDR2 YFSETQ. The CDR3 sequence: CASSYRPSGQGQNEQFF. The CDR3, as DNA: TGCGCCAGCAGTTACCGGCCCTCGGGACAGGGTCAGAATGAGCAGTTCTTC.

The chain combines TRBV18 with TRBJ1-1; D perhaps matches TRBD1 (5 bases). Per the germline V gene, CDR1 is KGHSH and CDR2 is LQKENI. V was pared by 4 bases and J by 1 base, with 16 bases between. The CDR3 consists of 16 residues. The CDR3 spells CASSLAVGGENTEAFF. CDR3 sequence (DNA): TGTGCCAGCTCACTAGCTGTGGGGGGAGAGAACACTGAAGCTTTCTTT.

This sequence joins TRBV5-1 and TRBJ2-3, with 7 bases aligning to TRBD1. Unmatched junction bases numbered 6, after V lost 4 bases and J lost 7 bases. The CDR3 extends over 13 amino acids. The germline V gene encodes CDR1 SGHRS and CDR2 YFSETQ. CDR3 nucleotides: TGCGCCAGCAGCACCCAGGACAGGAATACGCAGTATTTT. It yields the protein CASSTQDRNTQYF.

The J gene is TRBJ2-2, the V gene TRBV15, with 7 nucleotides matching TRBD2. CDR3 length equals 16 residues. Trimming at V came to 3 bases and at J to 7 bases, leaving 11 bases not matched to a gene. The germline V gene encodes CDR1 LNHNV and CDR2 YYDKDF (reference sequence). The CDR3 DNA follows: TGTGCCACCAGCAGTGAGGCGGGAGTCCGAGGCGGGGAGCTGTTTTTT. Translation: CATSSEAGVRGGELFF.

V usage is TRBV18 and J usage is TRBJ1-1, with D uncertain. Trimming took off 3 bases at V and 6 bases at J, with 8 bases between the two ends. Germline V gives CDR1 KGHSH, CDR2 LQKENI. CDR3 length: 12 amino acids. CDR3 sequence reads: CASSPSEAEAFF. DNA of the CDR3: TGTGCCAGCTCACCTTCGGAGGCTGAAGCTTTCTTT.

The chain is built from TRBV4-2 and TRBJ2-2; D gene uncertain. Trimming left V 1 base short and J 8 bases short, with 11 bases between. The CDR3 totals 14 residues. CDR1 and CDR2 (germline): LGHNA, YNFKEQ. Here the CDR3 reads CASSQADVLGELFF. The DNA of the CDR3 is TGTGCCAGCAGCCAAGCCGATGTCCTTGGGGAGCTGTTTTTT.

This clone has a single count. This rearrangement joins TRBV5-4 to TRBJ2-7; TRBD2 aligns across 12 bases. With 4 bases clipped from V and 2 bases from J, the junction kept 7 bases outside the gene matches. Germline CDR1 SGHNT, CDR2 YYREEE (reference sequence). There are 16 residues in the CDR3. The CDR3 DNA sequence: TGTGCCAGCAGCGGAGGACTAGCGGGAACCACCTACGAGCAGTACTTC. Its translation is CASSGGLAGTTYEQYF.

The chain is built from TRBV27 and TRBJ2-3; possibly TRBD2 for D (7 bases). The V end was cut by 4 bases, the J end by 7 bases, with 18 bases between. Germline V CDR1 and CDR2: MNHEY, SMNVEV (reference sequence). This CDR3 is 15 amino acids long. The CDR3 loop reads CASSSTGLGGHTQYF. The CDR3 bases are TGTGCCAGCAGTTCTACGGGGTTGGGGGGGCATACGCAGTATTTT.

The rearrangement uses TRBV2 and TRBJ1-1; TRBD1 matches 7 bases. This CDR3 has 12 residues. Unmatched junction bases numbered 2, after V lost 9 bases and J lost 1 base. Germline-derived CDR1 and CDR2 are SNHLY and FYNNEI. The CDR3 nucleotides are TGTGCCAGTCGACAGGGGAACACTGAAGCTTTCTTT. Protein product: CASRQGNTEAFF.

The rearrangement uses TRBV5-4 and TRBJ2-5; D possibly matches TRBD1 or TRBD2 (6 bases each). The ends were cut back, 7 bases at V and 0 bases at J, with 10 bases in the middle. CDR3 length equals 13 residues. The germline V gene has CDR1 SGHNT and CDR2 YYREEE (reference sequence). CDR3 bases: TGTGCCAGCGGGGGGCGGAACCAAGAGACCCAGTACTTC. It yields the protein CASGGRNQETQYF. Full variable domain (remainder filled in from reference TRBV5-4 and TRBJ2-5): ETGVTQSPTHLIKTRGQQVTLRCSSQSGHNTVSWYQQALGQGPQFIFQYYREEENGRGNFPPRFSGLQFPNYSSELNVNALELDDSALYLCASGGRNQETQYFGPGTRLLVL.

The rearrangement uses TRBV7-2 and TRBJ2-7; tentatively, D is TRBD1 (5 bases). The CDR3 has 14 residues. The germline gives CDR1 SGHTA, CDR2 FQGNSA. Between the trimmed V and J ends, which lost 2 bases and 2 bases, there was a span of 10 bases. The CDR3 spells CASSLSGPPYEQYF. CDR3 sequence (DNA): TGTGCCAGCAGCTTATCAGGGCCTCCCTACGAGCAGTACTTC.

The chain carries TRBV7-6 and TRBJ1-6; D not certain. Trimming cost V 0 bases and J 7 bases, with 10 bases left between them. This CDR3 is 15 amino acids long. From germline, CDR1 is SGHVS and CDR2 FNYEAQ. Here the CDR3 reads CASSLAVGPNSPLHF. The CDR3 DNA follows: TGTGCCAGCAGCTTAGCGGTCGGACCGAATTCACCCCTCCACTTT. Variable domain in full (rest from reference TRBV7-6 and TRBJ1-6): GAGVSQSPRYKVTKRGQDVALRCDPISGHVSLYWYRQALGQGPEFLTYFNYEAQQDKSGLPNDRFSAERPEGSISTLTIQRTEQRDSAMYRCASSLAVGPNSPLHFGNGTRLTVT.

Turning to this clone: Other DNA sequences in the same sample also yield this CDR3. The CDR3 coding sequence is TGTGCCAGTAGTAGGGGGGGCGATCAGCCCCAGCATTTT. As protein: CASSRGGDQPQHF. The chain combines TRBV19 with TRBJ1-5; tentatively, D is TRBD1 (6 bases). CDR1 LNHDA and CDR2 SQIVND come from the germline V gene (reference sequence). The ends were cut back, 4 bases at V and 5 bases at J, with 9 bases in the middle. The CDR3 length is 13 residues.